This T cell receptor beta chain is drawn from a study of blood T cells in healthy people across ages. The CDR3 is made up of 16 amino acids. The ends lost 4 bases at V and 2 bases at J; junction bases unmatched: 7. From germline, CDR1 is LGHNA and CDR2 YNFKEQ. Whole-study findings and limits: Any conclusive comparison of naive versus antigen-experienced cells was prevented by using unsorted PBMCs.

It was with a sample-barcoded 5' primer and a J-beta primer mix that a second PCR of roughly 6 to 12 cycles was run. One entry per CDR3 protein results from TCRdb running MiXCR on the 5' RACE reads. The sample consists of over 950,000 distinct CDR3 sequences, just over 50% of them appearing once. Remarks on this clonotype: Its antigen is unknown.

The chain couples TRBV4-2 to TRBJ2-3; 9 bases map to TRBD2. The sample was blood. The TCR was taken from a woman aged 55-70 years in good health. DNA of the CDR3: TGTGCCAGCAGCCCGTGGACTAGCGCCAACACAGATACGCAGTATTTT. It translates to CASSPWTSANTDTQYF.